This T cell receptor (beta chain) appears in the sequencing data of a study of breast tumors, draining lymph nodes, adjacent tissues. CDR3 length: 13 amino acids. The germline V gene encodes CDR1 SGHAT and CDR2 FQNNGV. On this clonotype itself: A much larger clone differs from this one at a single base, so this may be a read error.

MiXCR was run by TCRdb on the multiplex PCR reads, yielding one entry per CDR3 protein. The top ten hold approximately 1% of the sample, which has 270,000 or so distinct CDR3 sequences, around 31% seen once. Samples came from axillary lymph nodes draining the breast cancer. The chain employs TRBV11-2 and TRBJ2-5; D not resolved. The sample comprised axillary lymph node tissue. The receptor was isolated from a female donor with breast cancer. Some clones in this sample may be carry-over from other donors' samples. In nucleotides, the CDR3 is TGTGCCGGCAGCCCAGTTTTCGGAGAGACCCAGTACTTC. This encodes CAGSPVFGETQYF.